These 20 T cell receptor beta chains came from one sample sequenced in a study of blood T cell repertoires in COVID-19. Some clones are missing from TCRdb's copy, which holds only in-frame ones; the method was immunoSEQ multiplex PCR. The sample lists around 200,000 clones; just under 90% were seen once. The specimen sequenced was PBMCs or T cells enriched from blood (not recorded which). The source of these receptors is a man in his thirties or forties who had recovered from COVID-19.

This chain uses TRBV18 with TRBJ1-2, with 8 bases matching TRBD1. Germline CDR1 and CDR2: KGHSH and LQKENI. V trimming: 3 bases; J trimming: 5 bases; junction bases outside the gene matches: 8. This CDR3 has 15 amino acids. The CDR3 DNA reads TGTGCCAGCTCACCGACCATGGACAGGGATTATGGCTACACCTTC. Amino acids: CASSPTMDRDYGYTF.

The chain has TRBV28 and TRBJ1-1; no definite D call. Deletions cut 8 bases from V and 3 bases from J, with 28 bases between. CDR1 and CDR2 (germline): MDHEN, SYDVKM. There are 18 residues in the CDR3. The chain's CDR3 is CASRFPPHTGKTDTEAFF. The DNA of the CDR3 is TGTGCCAGCCGATTTCCCCCCCACACGGGAAAAACAGACACTGAAGCTTTCTTT. The full variable domain, rest sourced from reference TRBV28 and TRBJ1-1, is DVKVTQSSRYLVKRTGEKVFLECVQDMDHENMFWYRQDPGLGLRLIYFSYDVKMKEKGDIPEGYSVSREKKERFSLILESASTNQTSMYLCASRFPPHTGKTDTEAFFGQGTRLTVV.

As to this clone: Other DNA sequences from this sample encode an identical CDR3 as well. The gene calls are TRBV19 and TRBJ1-5; TRBD1 aligns across 8 bases. CDR3 length equals 14 residues. J gave up 4 bases and V 5 bases, and 4 bases lay outside the gene matches. Germline V CDR1 and CDR2: LNHDA, SQIVND (reference sequence). This CDR3 is CASSLTGGNQPQHF. The CDR3 nucleotides are TGTGCCAGTAGTCTAACAGGGGGTAATCAGCCCCAGCATTTT.

V and J are TRBV7-9 and TRBJ1-2, with TRBD1 matching over 7 bases. Germline V gene lookup returns CDR1 SEHNR and CDR2 FQNEAQ (reference sequence). This CDR3 comprises 15 residues. The J segment lost 4 bases and the V segment lost 5 bases, leaving 10 bases of the junction unmatched. DNA for the CDR3: TGTGCCAGCAGCCAAGCAGGGGGAGAGGGCTATGGCTACACCTTC. Translated, it gives CASSQAGGEGYGYTF.

The chain recombines TRBV7-9 with TRBJ1-2; TRBD1 aligns across 7 bases. Germline V gene data show CDR1 as SEHNR and CDR2 as FQNEAQ (reference sequence). The CDR3 sequence is 12 residues long. Trimming cost V 5 bases and J 11 bases; bases outside gene matches: 8. The chain's CDR3 is CASSRRDRPYTF. In DNA, the CDR3 is TGTGCCAGCAGCAGACGGGACAGACCATACACCTTC.

The chain links TRBV11-3 to TRBJ2-3, with 9 bases fitting TRBD1. This CDR3 spans 15 amino acids. V dropped 4 bases and J dropped 1; count of bases not matched to a gene: 3. In germline, CDR1 is SGHNT, CDR2 YENEEA. CDR3 coding DNA: TGTGCCAGCAGCTACAGGGGGCTAGGCACAGATACGCAGTATTTT. This sequence encodes CASSYRGLGTDTQYF.

This CDR3 reads CATGLQGNTEAFF. Written as DNA, the CDR3 is TGTGCCACAGGCCTACAGGGGAACACTGAAGCTTTCTTT. V and J are TRBV10-3 and TRBJ1-1; perhaps TRBD1 as D (6 bases). V shed 10 bases and J shed 1 base, with 13 bases lying between them. The CDR3 consists of 13 residues. From germline, CDR1 is ENHRY and CDR2 SYGVKD.

This chain joins TRBV7-2 and TRBJ1-4; TRBD1 matches 7 bases. Germline V gives CDR1 SGHTA, CDR2 FQGNSA. The CDR3 runs to 15 residues. The V and J ends lost 3 bases and 5 bases, in that order; junction bases with no gene match: 6. CDR3 nucleotides: TGTGCCAGCAGCTTGAAGACAGGGCTGAATGAAAAACTGTTTTTT. Translation gives CASSLKTGLNEKLFF.

The chain couples TRBV28 to TRBJ2-7; TRBD2 matches at 14 bases. V lost 3 bases and J lost 2; bases outside the gene matches: 9. CDR1 and CDR2 (germline): MDHEN, SYDVKM. The CDR3 spans 18 residues. CDR3 loop: CASSFGLAGGISAYEQYF. The DNA for the CDR3 is TGTGCCAGCAGTTTCGGACTAGCGGGAGGAATATCAGCCTACGAGCAGTACTTC.

The chain links TRBV6-2 or TRBV6-3 to TRBJ1-2, with TRBD1 as a possible D gene (6 bases). CDR3 length: 14 residues. The ends were cut back, 4 bases at V and 4 bases at J, with 13 bases in the middle. Looked up from germline, CDR1 is MNHEY and CDR2 is SVGEGT. CDR3 sequence: CASSSAGGFYGYTF. The CDR3 bases are TGTGCCAGCAGTTCCGCGGGGGGCTTCTATGGCTACACCTTC.

The chain links TRBV10-3 to TRBJ1-5; 7 nucleotides align to TRBD1. The germline V gene encodes CDR1 ENHRY and CDR2 SYGVKD. The CDR3 loop spans 15 amino acids. V lost 5 bases, J lost 2 bases, and 6 bases stayed unmatched. The CDR3 nucleotides are TGTGCCATCAGTAAGACAGGGAATGGCAATCAGCCCCAGCATTTT. This encodes CAISKTGNGNQPQHF.

The genes are TRBV7-6 and TRBJ2-7; 9 nucleotides agree with TRBD1. Germline CDR1 is SGHVS and CDR2 is FNYEAQ. The CDR3 has 15 amino acids. V dropped 5 bases and J dropped 4; count of bases not matched to a gene: 9. CDR3 residues: CASSRGTGRGYEQYF. DNA of the CDR3: TGTGCCAGCAGCCGAGGGACAGGGCGGGGTTACGAGCAGTACTTC.

In its sample, this clone was seen once. This rearrangement joins TRBV9 to TRBJ2-1; tentative D call: TRBD2 (5 bases). Germline V CDR1 and CDR2: SGDLS, YYNGEE. The CDR3 covers 16 residues. Trimming shortened V by 2 bases and J by 6 bases, and 18 bases separated the two germline ends. The CDR3 coding sequence is TGTGCCAGCAGCGTTCGAGCGGTCTCCCTTCTCAATGAGCAGTTCTTC. Amino acid sequence: CASSVRAVSLLNEQFF.

The chain couples TRBV28 to TRBJ2-7, with 8 nucleotides matching TRBD1. Germline V gene data show CDR1 as MDHEN and CDR2 as SYDVKM. This CDR3 has 16 residues. Germline trimming cut 4 bases from V and 0 bases from J; bases unmatched to any gene: 8. The CDR3 DNA reads TGTGCCAGCAGTTCAACCGGGACAGGCTCCTCCTACGAGCAGTACTTC. It is translated as CASSSTGTGSSYEQYF.

This clone appeared a single time. The CDR3 DNA is TGTGCCAGCAGCCCCAATAACAGGGCTAGCGGGAGCTACGAGCAGTACTTC. Translation gives CASSPNNRASGSYEQYF. The chain couples TRBV7-2 to TRBJ2-7, with 10 bases matching TRBD2. The CDR3 consists of 17 residues. Looked up from germline, CDR1 is SGHTA and CDR2 is FQGNSA. Trimming took 5 bases from V and 3 from J; bases not matched to a gene: 13.

The chain is built from TRBV2 and TRBJ1-5; D gene uncertain. The CDR3 loop spans 15 amino acids. The germline V gene encodes CDR1 SNHLY and CDR2 FYNNEI. Trimming removed 3 bases from V and 3 bases from J, with 12 bases in between. CDR3 in amino acids: CASSDVKRHNQPQHF. CDR3 DNA sequence: TGTGCCAGCAGTGACGTGAAAAGACACAATCAGCCCCAGCATTTT.

The genes are TRBV12-3 or TRBV12-4 and TRBJ1-2, with D maybe TRBD1 (6 bases). The CDR3 runs to 12 residues. The V end lost 5 bases, the J end lost 4 bases, and 8 bases lay between the germline ends. The CDR3, as DNA: TGTGCCAGCAGTACAGGGACCTATGGCTACACCTTC. Translated: CASSTGTYGYTF.

Only one count was recorded for this clone. The chain links TRBV4-3 to TRBJ1-2; D may be TRBD1 (6 bases). CDR1 LGHNA and CDR2 YSLEER come from the germline V gene. Trimming pared 3 bases from V and 5 bases from J, leaving 7 bases between. This CDR3 comprises 12 residues. The CDR3 coding sequence is TGCGCCAGCAGCCAGGACAGATATGGCTACACCTTC. This sequence encodes CASSQDRYGYTF.

The V gene is TRBV28, the J gene TRBJ2-3; TRBD2 is a possible D gene (9 bases). Germline assignment: CDR1 MDHEN and CDR2 SYDVKM. Trimming took 7 bases from V and 0 from J, leaving 26 bases between them. The CDR3 is 19 amino acids. The CDR3 here is CASTPPQGAGGPSTDTQYF. In DNA form, the CDR3 reads TGTGCCAGCACCCCACCCCAGGGGGCGGGAGGGCCTAGCACAGATACGCAGTATTTT.

This chain links TRBV3-1 (or the pseudogene TRBV3-2) with TRBJ1-2; possibly TRBD1 for D (6 bases). This CDR3 contains 15 residues. Looked up from germline, CDR1 is LGHDT and CDR2 is YNNKEL (reference sequence). The V end was cut by 4 bases, the J end by 0 bases, with 12 bases between. The DNA for the CDR3 is TGTGCCAGCAGCCCGCTACAGGGATCTAACTATGGCTACACCTTC. It specifies CASSPLQGSNYGYTF.